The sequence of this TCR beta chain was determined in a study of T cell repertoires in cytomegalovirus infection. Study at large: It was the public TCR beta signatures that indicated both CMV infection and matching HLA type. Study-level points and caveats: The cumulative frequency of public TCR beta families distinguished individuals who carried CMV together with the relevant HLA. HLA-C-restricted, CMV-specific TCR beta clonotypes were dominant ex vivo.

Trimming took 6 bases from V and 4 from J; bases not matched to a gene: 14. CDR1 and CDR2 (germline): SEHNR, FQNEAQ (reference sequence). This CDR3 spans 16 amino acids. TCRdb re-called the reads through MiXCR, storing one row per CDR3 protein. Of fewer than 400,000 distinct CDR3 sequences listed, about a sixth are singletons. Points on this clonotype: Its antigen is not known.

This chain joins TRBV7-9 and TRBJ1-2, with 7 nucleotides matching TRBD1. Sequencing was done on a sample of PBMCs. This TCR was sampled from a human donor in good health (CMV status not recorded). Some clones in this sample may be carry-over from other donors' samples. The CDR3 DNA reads TGTGCCAGCAGTAAATCTGCGGGACAGATATCCTATGGCTACACCTTC. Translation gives CASSKSAGQISYGYTF. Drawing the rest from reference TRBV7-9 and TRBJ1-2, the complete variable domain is DTGVSQNPRHKITKRGQNVTFRCDPISEHNRLYWYRQTLGQGPEFLTYFQNEAQLEKSRLLSDRFSAERPKGSFSTLEIQRTEQGDSAMYLCASSKSAGQISYGYTFGSGTRLTVV.